This T cell receptor (beta chain) stems from a study of blood T cell repertoires in COVID-19. Study in general: Researchers got acute and convalescent COVID-19 samples from the United States, Italy and Spain. The cDNA or gDNA used as material had been derived from T cells, B-cell-depleted T cells, or PBMCs.

In the original workflow: Amplified reference gene primers provided the basis for estimating nucleated cell counts. Only in-frame clones appear in the TCRdb table, and some are missing; sequencing was by immunoSEQ multiplex PCR. V, J and clone size are taken as reported in that table, and D and trimming were inferred from the DNA itself. The data contain around 130,000 clones, around three quarters of them seen just once; the ten biggest clones take up 11%. As for this clone: A read error may produce the germline difference seen at one junction end.

The CDR3 is made up of 14 amino acids. Germline-derived CDR1 and CDR2 are LNHNV and YYDKDF (reference sequence). This sequence joins TRBV15 and TRBJ1-2, with 7 bases that match TRBD1. The specimen sequenced was peripheral blood. This receptor was taken from a human donor in a cohort sampled during active COVID-19. CDR3 in DNA: TGTGCCACCAGCAGCCCCGAGGCAGGGGGAGCCCCGTCTTTC. Translated, it gives CATSSPEAGGAPSF.